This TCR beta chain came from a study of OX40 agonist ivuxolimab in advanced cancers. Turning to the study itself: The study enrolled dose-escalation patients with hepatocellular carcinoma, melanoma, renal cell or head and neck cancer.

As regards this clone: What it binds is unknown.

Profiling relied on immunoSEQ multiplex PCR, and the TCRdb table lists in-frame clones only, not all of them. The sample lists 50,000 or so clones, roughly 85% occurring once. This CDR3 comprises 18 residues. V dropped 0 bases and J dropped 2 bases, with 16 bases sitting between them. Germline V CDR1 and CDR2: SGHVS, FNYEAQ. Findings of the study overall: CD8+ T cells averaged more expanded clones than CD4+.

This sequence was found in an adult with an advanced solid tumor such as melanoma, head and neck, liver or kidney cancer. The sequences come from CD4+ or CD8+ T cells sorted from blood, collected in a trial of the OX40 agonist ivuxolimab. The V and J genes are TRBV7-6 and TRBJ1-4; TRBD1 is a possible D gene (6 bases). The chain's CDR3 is CASSLALTGKTTNEKLFF. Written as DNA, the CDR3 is TGTGCCAGCAGCTTAGCCCTTACAGGGAAAACGACTAATGAAAAACTGTTTTTT.